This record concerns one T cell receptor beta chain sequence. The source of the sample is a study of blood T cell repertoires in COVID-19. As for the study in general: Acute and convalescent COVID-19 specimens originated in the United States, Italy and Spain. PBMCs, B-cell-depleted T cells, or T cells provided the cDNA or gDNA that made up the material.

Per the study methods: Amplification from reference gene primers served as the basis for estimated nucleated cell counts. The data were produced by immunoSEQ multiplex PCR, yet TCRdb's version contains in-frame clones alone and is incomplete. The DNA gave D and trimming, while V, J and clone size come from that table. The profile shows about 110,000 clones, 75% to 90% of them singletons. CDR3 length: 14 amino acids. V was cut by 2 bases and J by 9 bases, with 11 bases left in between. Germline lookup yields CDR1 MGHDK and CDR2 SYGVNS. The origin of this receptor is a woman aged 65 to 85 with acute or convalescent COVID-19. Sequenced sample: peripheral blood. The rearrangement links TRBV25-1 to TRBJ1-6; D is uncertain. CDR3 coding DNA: TGTGCCAGCAGTGAAGAATACCTAATTTCACCCCTCCACTTT. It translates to CASSEEYLISPLHF. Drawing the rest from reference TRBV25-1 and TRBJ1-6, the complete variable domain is EADIYQTPRYLVIGTGKKITLECSQTMGHDKMYWYQQDPGMELHLIHYSYGVNSTEKGDLSSESTVSRIRTEHFPLTLESARPSHTSQYLCASSEEYLISPLHFGNGTRLTVT.